The table lists the clone carrying this TCR beta chain with a count of one. Authors' methods: Estimation of nucleated cell counts was performed using reference gene primer amplification. The method was immunoSEQ multiplex PCR; TCRdb's version includes in-frame clones alone and lacks a portion of them. The V and J calls and clone size were taken over from that table, and D and trimming were inferred from the DNA. The sample lists approximately 120,000 clones, roughly 84% occurring once. These data come from a study of blood T cell repertoires in COVID-19. This CDR3 spans 15 amino acids. Germline V gene lookup returns CDR1 MNHEY and CDR2 SMNVEV (reference sequence). Trimming left V 2 bases short and J 5 bases short, with 10 bases between.

This TCR was sampled from an elderly woman with acute or convalescent COVID-19. The J gene is TRBJ1-6, the V gene TRBV27; D is perhaps TRBD1 (5 bases). Source material: peripheral blood. The CDR3 reads CASSLIWGDNSPLHF. The CDR3 coding sequence is TGTGCCAGCAGTTTAATTTGGGGGGATAATTCACCCCTCCACTTT.